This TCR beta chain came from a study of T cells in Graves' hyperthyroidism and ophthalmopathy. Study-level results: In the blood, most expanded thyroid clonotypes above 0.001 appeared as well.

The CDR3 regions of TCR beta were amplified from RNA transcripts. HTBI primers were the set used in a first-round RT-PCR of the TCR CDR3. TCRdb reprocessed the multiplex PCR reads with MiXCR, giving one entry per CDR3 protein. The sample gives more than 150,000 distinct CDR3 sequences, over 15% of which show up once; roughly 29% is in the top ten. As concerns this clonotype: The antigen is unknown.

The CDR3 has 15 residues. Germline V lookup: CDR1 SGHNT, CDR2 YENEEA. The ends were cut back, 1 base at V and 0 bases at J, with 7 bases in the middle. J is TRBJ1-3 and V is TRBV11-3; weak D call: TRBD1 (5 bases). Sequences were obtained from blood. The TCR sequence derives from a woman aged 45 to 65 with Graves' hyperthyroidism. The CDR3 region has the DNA TGTGCCAGCAGCTTAGGACAGCTCTCTGGAAACACCATATATTTT. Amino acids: CASSLGQLSGNTIYF. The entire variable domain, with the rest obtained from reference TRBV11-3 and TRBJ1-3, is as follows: EAGVVQSPRYKIIEKKQPVAFWCNPISGHNTLYWYLQNLGQGPELLIRYENEEAVDDSQLPKDRFSAERLKGVDSTLKIQPAELGDSAVYLCASSLGQLSGNTIYFGEGSWLTVV.